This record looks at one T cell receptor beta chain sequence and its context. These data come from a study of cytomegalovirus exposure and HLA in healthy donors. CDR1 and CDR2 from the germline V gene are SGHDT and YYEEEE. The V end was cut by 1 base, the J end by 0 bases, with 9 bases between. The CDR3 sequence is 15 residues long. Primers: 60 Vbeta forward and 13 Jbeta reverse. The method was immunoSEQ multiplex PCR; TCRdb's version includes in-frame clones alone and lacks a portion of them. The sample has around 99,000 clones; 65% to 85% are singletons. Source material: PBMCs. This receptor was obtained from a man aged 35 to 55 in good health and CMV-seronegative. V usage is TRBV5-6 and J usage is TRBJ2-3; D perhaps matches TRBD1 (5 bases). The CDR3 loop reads CASSLTGSSTDTQYF. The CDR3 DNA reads TGTGCCAGCAGCTTGACAGGTTCTAGCACAGATACGCAGTATTTT.